These T cell receptor beta chains were read from a single sample in a study of T cells after yellow fever vaccination. MiXCR, run by TCRdb on the 5' RACE reads, gives a single entry per CDR3 protein. The sample contains approximately 70,000 distinct CDR3 sequences, over 6% of which appear only once. The sample consisted of CD8+ T cells sorted from PBMCs, taken about 49 days after the first yellow fever vaccination. Receptor source: a man aged 18 to 29 who received the YFV17D yellow fever vaccine. The CDR3 runs from the conserved cysteine through the conserved F or W. Each record gives: D gene, V gene, J gene, clone size, CDR3 DNA, CDR3 protein. The D gene is left open where the match is weak. Clone size is not always given. Where it is, it says once, few, many or a class for expanded clones.

d_call: TRBD1; v_call: TRBV7-2; j_call: TRBJ1-1; clone_size: many; cdr3_nt: TGTGCCAGCAGCTCCACAGGGGGAAACACTGAAGCTTTCTTT; cdr3_aa: CASSSTGGNTEAFF
d_call: NA; v_call: TRBV3-1; j_call: TRBJ1-2; clone_size: few; cdr3_nt: TGTGCCAGCAGCCACGTCCTTGGGAGGAACTATGGCTACACCTTC; cdr3_aa: CASSHVLGRNYGYTF
d_call: NA; v_call: TRBV7-6; j_call: TRBJ2-5; clone_size: few; cdr3_nt: TGTGCCAGCAGCTTATCTCCGGGGGGCAGGGAGACCCAGTACTTC; cdr3_aa: CASSLSPGGRETQYF
d_call: TRBD1; v_call: TRBV6-5; j_call: TRBJ2-7; clone_size: many; cdr3_nt: TGTGCCAGCAGTTACCCAAAGGACAGGTCCTACGAGCAGTACTTC; cdr3_aa: CASSYPKDRSYEQYF
d_call: NA; v_call: TRBV4-1; j_call: TRBJ2-3; clone_size: few; cdr3_nt: TGCGCCAGCAGTCTGAAACAGGGCCCCGGCACAGATACGCAGTATTTT; cdr3_aa: CASSLKQGPGTDTQYF
d_call: TRBD1; v_call: TRBV6-5; j_call: TRBJ2-1; clone_size: many; cdr3_nt: TGTGCCAGCAGTTTAAACACCGGGACAGGAACCAATGAGCAGTTCTTC; cdr3_aa: CASSLNTGTGTNEQFF
d_call: NA; v_call: TRBV11-1; j_call: TRBJ2-1; clone_size: NA; cdr3_nt: TGTGCCAGCAGCTTATTCGGTCCGCACAATGAGCAGTTCTTC; cdr3_aa: CASSLFGPHNEQFF
d_call: NA; v_call: TRBV9; j_call: TRBJ2-5; clone_size: many; cdr3_nt: TGTGCCAGCAGCGTAGGTGGTTACGGGTCGGGGTTGGAGACCCAGTACTTC; cdr3_aa: CASSVGGYGSGLETQYF
d_call: TRBD1; v_call: TRBV4-1; j_call: TRBJ2-3; clone_size: many; cdr3_nt: TGCGCCAGCAGCCAGAGTAGGCCGGGACAGGGGCTCAGGGGTTTGTTTGATACGCAGTATTTT; cdr3_aa: CASSQSRPGQGLRGLFDTQYF
d_call: NA; v_call: TRBV15; j_call: TRBJ2-7; clone_size: many; cdr3_nt: TGTGCCACCAGCGAAATTGACAGCTACGAGCAGTACTTC; cdr3_aa: CATSEIDSYEQYF
d_call: NA; v_call: TRBV5-7; j_call: TRBJ2-7; clone_size: NA; cdr3_nt: TGTGCCAGCAGCTCAATGGGGTACGAGCAGTACTTC; cdr3_aa: CASSSMGYEQYF
d_call: TRBD2; v_call: TRBV12-3/TRBV12-4; j_call: TRBJ2-5; clone_size: many; cdr3_nt: TGTGCCAGCAGTTTTGTCGGGGGGGCCCGGGGGGAGACCCAGTACTTC; cdr3_aa: CASSFVGGARGETQYF
d_call: NA; v_call: TRBV6-6; j_call: TRBJ1-1; clone_size: many; cdr3_nt: TGTGCCAGCAGTCGGTCTGAGGGCACTGAAGCTTTCTTT; cdr3_aa: CASSRSEGTEAFF
d_call: NA; v_call: TRBV7-9; j_call: TRBJ2-1; clone_size: many; cdr3_nt: TGTGCCAGCAGCCCGAGGACCGGGAATGAGCAGTTCTTC; cdr3_aa: CASSPRTGNEQFF
d_call: TRBD1; v_call: TRBV20-1; j_call: TRBJ1-2; clone_size: NA; cdr3_nt: TGCAGTGCTTTGACAGGGGAAGTGAGGGGCTACACCTTC; cdr3_aa: CSALTGEVRGYTF
d_call: NA; v_call: TRBV19; j_call: TRBJ2-7; clone_size: NA; cdr3_nt: TGTGCCAGTAGTATTACCGGTAGCCTCTACGAGCAGTACTTC; cdr3_aa: CASSITGSLYEQYF
d_call: TRBD2; v_call: TRBV29-1; j_call: TRBJ2-3; clone_size: NA; cdr3_nt: TGCAGCGTTGAGGGACTAGCGGGGGGAAACCCCCCGAAAGATACGCAGTATTTT; cdr3_aa: CSVEGLAGGNPPKDTQYF
d_call: TRBD2; v_call: TRBV6-5; j_call: TRBJ2-3; clone_size: many; cdr3_nt: TGTGCCAGCAGTTACTCTCGGCCGGGGGGGGCGCATGGCACAGATACGCAGTATTTT; cdr3_aa: CASSYSRPGGAHGTDTQYF
d_call: NA; v_call: TRBV11-2; j_call: TRBJ2-2; clone_size: few; cdr3_nt: TGTGCCAGCAGCCTTACATGGGAGCCGATGACCGGGGAGCTGTTTTTT; cdr3_aa: CASSLTWEPMTGELFF
d_call: NA; v_call: TRBV7-6; j_call: TRBJ2-1; clone_size: NA; cdr3_nt: TGTGCCAGCAGCTTATCCTTAAGGCGGGGGCCTGAAAGCTCCTACAATGAGCAGTTCTTC; cdr3_aa: CASSLSLRRGPESSYNEQFF
d_call: TRBD1; v_call: TRBV4-1; j_call: TRBJ2-1; clone_size: NA; cdr3_nt: TGCTCCAGCAGCCAGGTTCCGCCAGGGACAGGGGGCCGTAATGAGCAGTTCTTC; cdr3_aa: CSSSQVPPGTGGRNEQFF
d_call: NA; v_call: TRBV13; j_call: TRBJ1-2; clone_size: few; cdr3_nt: TGTGCCAGCAGCTTGCAGGGCGGTGGCTACACCTTC; cdr3_aa: CASSLQGGGYTF
d_call: TRBD2; v_call: TRBV7-2; j_call: TRBJ2-3; clone_size: many; cdr3_nt: TGTGCCAGCAGCCTTAGCGGGGGGGCGATAGATACGCAGTATTTT; cdr3_aa: CASSLSGGAIDTQYF
d_call: TRBD2; v_call: TRBV12-3/TRBV12-4; j_call: TRBJ2-1; clone_size: many; cdr3_nt: TGTGCCAGCAGTCAACGACTAGCGGGGGTTTATGAGCAGTTCTTC; cdr3_aa: CASSQRLAGVYEQFF
d_call: NA; v_call: TRBV24-1; j_call: TRBJ1-5; clone_size: many; cdr3_nt: TGTGCCACCTCTTCGGGGGATAGCAATCAGCCCCAGCATTTT; cdr3_aa: CATSSGDSNQPQHF
d_call: NA; v_call: TRBV29-1; j_call: TRBJ2-3; clone_size: NA; cdr3_nt: TGCAGCGTTGATCCCCAACAGTTCACTAGCACAGATACGCAGTATTTT; cdr3_aa: CSVDPQQFTSTDTQYF
d_call: NA; v_call: TRBV7-9; j_call: TRBJ2-6; clone_size: NA; cdr3_nt: TGTGCCAGCAAGGGATACGGGGCCTCTGGGGCCAACGTCCTGACTTTC; cdr3_aa: CASKGYGASGANVLTF
d_call: TRBD1; v_call: TRBV7-8; j_call: TRBJ1-5; clone_size: few; cdr3_nt: TGTGCCAGCAGCCTCGGGACAGGGGCGGTTAGCAATCAGCCCCAGCATTTT; cdr3_aa: CASSLGTGAVSNQPQHF
d_call: TRBD2; v_call: TRBV4-2; j_call: TRBJ2-1; clone_size: many; cdr3_nt: TGTGCCAGCAGCCAGGAGAACGGGGGGGAGCAGTTCTTC; cdr3_aa: CASSQENGGEQFF
d_call: TRBD1; v_call: TRBV29-1; j_call: TRBJ2-7; clone_size: many; cdr3_nt: TGCAGCGTGGAGGGACAGGGGAGCACCTACGAGCAGTACTTC; cdr3_aa: CSVEGQGSTYEQYF
d_call: NA; v_call: TRBV20-1; j_call: TRBJ2-5; clone_size: few; cdr3_nt: TGCAGTGCTAGAGATTTGGACGGAAACCAAGAGACCCAGTACTTC; cdr3_aa: CSARDLDGNQETQYF
d_call: NA; v_call: TRBV6-5; j_call: TRBJ1-1; clone_size: NA; cdr3_nt: TGTGCCAGCAGTTACCAGTGGGGGGACGCCTTGAACACTGAAGCTTTCTTT; cdr3_aa: CASSYQWGDALNTEAFF
d_call: NA; v_call: TRBV5-1; j_call: TRBJ2-1; clone_size: NA; cdr3_nt: TGCGCCAGCAGCTTGGCCGTTCTCAGTCACAATGAGCAGTTCTTC; cdr3_aa: CASSLAVLSHNEQFF
d_call: TRBD1; v_call: TRBV14; j_call: TRBJ1-2; clone_size: few; cdr3_nt: TGTGCCAGCAGTCCCGGACAGGGCGTTTTTAACTATGGCTACACCTTC; cdr3_aa: CASSPGQGVFNYGYTF
d_call: NA; v_call: TRBV6-2/TRBV6-3; j_call: TRBJ2-2; clone_size: NA; cdr3_nt: TGTGCCAGCAGTTTCATAGTGTCGATGGAGCTGTTTTTT; cdr3_aa: CASSFIVSMELFF
d_call: NA; v_call: TRBV5-1; j_call: TRBJ2-3; clone_size: many; cdr3_nt: TGCGCCAGCGGCATAACGGGGGCTAGCACAGATACGCAGTATTTT; cdr3_aa: CASGITGASTDTQYF
d_call: NA; v_call: TRBV15; j_call: TRBJ2-1; clone_size: NA; cdr3_nt: TGTGCCACCAGCAGCGATACTGCTTCCTACAATGAGCAGTTCTTC; cdr3_aa: CATSSDTASYNEQFF
d_call: NA; v_call: TRBV6-1; j_call: TRBJ2-3; clone_size: many; cdr3_nt: TGTGCCAGCAGGCCCTTCCCGGGGGACACAGGAGATACGCAGTATTTT; cdr3_aa: CASRPFPGDTGDTQYF
d_call: TRBD2; v_call: TRBV4-1; j_call: TRBJ2-7; clone_size: many; cdr3_nt: TGCGCCAGCAGCCCCTCTAGCGGGGCATACTCCTACGAGCAGTACTTC; cdr3_aa: CASSPSSGAYSYEQYF
d_call: TRBD1; v_call: TRBV19; j_call: TRBJ2-2; clone_size: many; cdr3_nt: TGTGCCAGCTCCGGGACAGGGCCCCCCGGGGAGCTGTTTTTT; cdr3_aa: CASSGTGPPGELFF
d_call: NA; v_call: TRBV18; j_call: TRBJ2-5; clone_size: many; cdr3_nt: TGTGCCAGCTCTCCCCCGATCCAAGAGACCCAGTACTTC; cdr3_aa: CASSPPIQETQYF